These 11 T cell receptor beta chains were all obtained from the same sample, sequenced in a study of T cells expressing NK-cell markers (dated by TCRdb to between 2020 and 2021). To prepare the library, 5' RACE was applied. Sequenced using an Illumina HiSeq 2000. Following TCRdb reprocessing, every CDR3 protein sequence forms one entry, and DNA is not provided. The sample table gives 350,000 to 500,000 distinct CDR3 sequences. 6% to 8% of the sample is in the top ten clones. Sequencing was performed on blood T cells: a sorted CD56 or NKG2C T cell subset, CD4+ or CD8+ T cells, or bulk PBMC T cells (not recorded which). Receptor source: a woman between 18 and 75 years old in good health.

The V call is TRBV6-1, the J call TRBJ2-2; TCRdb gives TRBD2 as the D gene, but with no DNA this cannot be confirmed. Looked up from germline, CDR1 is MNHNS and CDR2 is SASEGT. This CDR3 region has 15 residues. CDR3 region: CASSEIAGNTGELFF.

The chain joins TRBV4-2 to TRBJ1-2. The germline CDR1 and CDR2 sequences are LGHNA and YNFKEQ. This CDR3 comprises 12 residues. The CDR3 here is CASSHGSNGYTF.

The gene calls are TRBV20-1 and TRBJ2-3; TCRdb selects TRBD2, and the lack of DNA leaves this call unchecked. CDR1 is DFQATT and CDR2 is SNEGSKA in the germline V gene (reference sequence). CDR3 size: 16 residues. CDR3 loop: CSARNHLAVSTDTQYF.

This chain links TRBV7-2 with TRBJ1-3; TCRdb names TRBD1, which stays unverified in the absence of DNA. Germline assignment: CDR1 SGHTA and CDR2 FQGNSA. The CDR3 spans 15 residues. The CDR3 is CASSNRQGRWNTIYF. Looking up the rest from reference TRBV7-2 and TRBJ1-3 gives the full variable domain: GAGVSQSPSNKVTEKGKDVELRCDPISGHTALYWYRQSLGQGLEFLIYFQGNSAPDKSGLPSDRFSAERTGGSVSTLTIQRTQQEDSAVYLCASSNRQGRWNTIYFGEGSWLTVV.

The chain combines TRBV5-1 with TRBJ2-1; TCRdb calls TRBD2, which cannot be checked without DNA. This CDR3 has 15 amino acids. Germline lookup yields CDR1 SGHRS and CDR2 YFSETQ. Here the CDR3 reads CASSSSGVSRNEQFF.

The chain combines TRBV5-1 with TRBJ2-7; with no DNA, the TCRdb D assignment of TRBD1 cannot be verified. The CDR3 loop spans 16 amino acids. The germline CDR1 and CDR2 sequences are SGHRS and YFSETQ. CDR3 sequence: CASSPQGGPDTYEQYF. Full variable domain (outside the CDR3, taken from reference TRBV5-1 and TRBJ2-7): KAGVTQTPRYLIKTRGQQVTLSCSPISGHRSVSWYQQTPGQGLQFLFEYFSETQRNKGNFPGRFSGRQFSNSRSEMNVSTLELGDSALYLCASSPQGGPDTYEQYFGPGTRLTVT.

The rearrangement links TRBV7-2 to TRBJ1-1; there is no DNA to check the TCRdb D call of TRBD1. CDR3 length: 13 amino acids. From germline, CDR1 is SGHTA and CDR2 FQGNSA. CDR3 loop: CASSSPVVTEAFF.

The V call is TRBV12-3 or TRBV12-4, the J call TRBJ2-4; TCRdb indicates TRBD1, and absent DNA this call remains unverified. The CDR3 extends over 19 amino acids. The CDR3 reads CASSPTPDREGEVKNIQYF.

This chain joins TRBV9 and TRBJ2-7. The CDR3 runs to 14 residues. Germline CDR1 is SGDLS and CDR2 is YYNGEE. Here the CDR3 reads CASSVYDSSYEQYF.

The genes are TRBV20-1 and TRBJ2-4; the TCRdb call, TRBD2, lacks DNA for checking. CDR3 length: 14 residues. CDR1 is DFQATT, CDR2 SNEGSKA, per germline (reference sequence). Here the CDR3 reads CSATLGRAGTIQYF.

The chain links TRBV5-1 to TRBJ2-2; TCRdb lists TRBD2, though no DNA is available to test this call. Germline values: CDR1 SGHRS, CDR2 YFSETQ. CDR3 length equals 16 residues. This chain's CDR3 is CASTLISGSGTGELFF.